This TCR beta chain was found in a study of cytomegalovirus exposure and HLA in healthy donors (dated by TCRdb to 2017 to 2019). Concerning the study at large: According to an earlier analysis of 587 of the donors, some 180 million T cells yielded over 90 million unique TCR beta sequences and 250 to 350 Gb of sequence data. Both class I and class II loci were covered by HLA typing, at four-digit resolution. Around 320 gigabases of sequencing data and approximately 85 million unique TCR sequences were included in an early release covering 550 to 800 HLA-typed donors. Of the 398 genotyped donors, more than 75% were placed in the genetic ancestry cluster associated with self-reported Caucasian donors. Donor age, sex, ethnicity and CMV serostatus were compiled alongside the repertoire data. The study used immunosequencing to profile the T cell repertoires of under 700 subjects and linked those repertoires to cytomegalovirus serostatus. A later genetic analysis used genome-wide SNP genotypes for about 60% of the roughly 670 donors, treating that subset as a discovery cohort. Among under 450 genotyped donors of the cohort, an average of approximately 240,000 unique TCR beta nucleotide sequences were sequenced per donor, around 18% of them non-productive. A later analysis re-examined previously published TCR beta repertoires from more than 600 donors and added high-resolution HLA genotyping to investigate patterns of TCR occurrence. To predict cytomegalovirus infection status, the study brought together high-throughput TCR immunosequencing, statistical association of individual TCRs with disease status, and machine learning. Rather than drawing on any new phenotypic data, the later analysis identified candidate immune exposures from TCR beta sequences and the way those sequences occurred across donors. In an earlier analysis of about 590 of the donors, high-throughput TCR beta sequencing was used to judge whether each TCR beta V gene segment behaved as functional or pseudogenic. Besides the first cohort of roughly 640 subjects, a separate validation cohort made up of 120 or so different subjects was used. Typing coverage varied by locus: roughly 620-630 donors for A, B, C, DRB1 and DQB1; approximately 500 for DQA1; over 600 for DPA1; roughly 450 for DPB1. The study was designed to test whether signatures of past pathogen exposure could be identified by cataloging public T cell receptors. Because of strong linkage in the cohort, 5 or 6 DR-DQ haplotypes were treated as single units for association and clustering. All discovery cohort repertoires had been generated on a single sequencing platform.

The CDR3 runs 13 residues from the cysteine to the phenylalanine. Only the CDR3 region is kept as DNA, spanning 39 bases read in frame from base 1. A distance of 2 bases separates the germline ends of V and J, which lose 2 bases and 1 base respectively. Looking up the germline V gene yields CDR1 MGHDK and CDR2 SYGVNS. The method was the immunoSEQ multiplex PCR assay. A mixture of 60 forward primers for TCR Vbeta segments and 13 reverse primers for TCR Jbeta segments was used in the multiplex PCR. The CDR3 region of rearranged TCR beta genes was amplified from genomic DNA with a multiplex PCR assay. On the Illumina HiSeq System, the amplified TCR beta libraries were sequenced as 87-base-pair reads. The published analysis was carried out like this. Across the 670 or so repertoires, a later analysis counted tens of millions of unique TCR beta chains, about 10 million of which were shared by at least two donors. To remove PCR and sequencing errors, raw reads were error-corrected and collapsed into unique sequences using a nearest-neighbor algorithm that merged closely related sequences. Alignment of CDR3 sequences to IMGT reference sequences was used to assign V, D and J gene segments. For a sequence to be retained, a match of at least six nucleotides was required to both a V gene segment and a J gene segment. Rearrangements were classified as productive when the CDR3 lacked stop codons and remained in frame with V and J, and all other rearrangements were classified as non-productive. CDR3 was defined by IMGT convention, running from the second conserved V-encoded cysteine to the conserved J-encoded phenylalanine. The earlier analysis of some 550 of the donors excluded any sequence lacking an unambiguous match to a single V gene segment. An earlier analysis of a few hundred of the donors called V segments functional above 56.7% productive rearrangements and segregating when the between-donor standard deviation exceeded 5%. A statistical classification framework was built to diagnose cytomegalovirus status from the catalog of TCR beta chain sequences. A later analysis assigned V and J genes by comparing TCR nucleotide sequences with IMGT/GENE-DB human TR gene sequences. A later analysis assigned CDR3 sequences and most-parsimonious VDJ recombination scenarios with the TCRdist pipeline. In a later analysis, every TCR beta chain was defined by the combination of its CDR3 amino acid sequence and its V-gene family, and reads without a unique V-gene family were dropped. As a way to deal with suspected cross-contamination and a sequencing artifact, a later analysis dropped 450 to 700 nucleotide sequences that were highly shared and had low generation probability. In a later analysis, a clonal expansion index was calculated for each public chain from normalized within-repertoire ranks of inferred template counts. A later analysis computed generation probabilities with a VDJ recombination model fitted to out-of-frame rearrangements, and checked the results against IGoR. Hypergeometric tests were used in a later analysis to score TCR-TCR, TCR-HLA and TCR-CMV co-occurrence, with a repertoire-size bias correction applied to the TCR pairs. To estimate false discovery rates, a later analysis permuted the HLA or CMV assignments 20 times. In a later analysis, co-occurring TCRs were grouped using DBSCAN, and TCRdist sequence similarity was added for clustering within HLA-allele-positive subsets. For co-occurrence clustering, repertoires with fewer than 30,000 or more than 120,000 public chains were excluded, along with roughly five repertoires with anomalous nucleotide sharing. Here the immuneACCESS table is served through TCRdb, limited to in-frame sequences with V and J called. Missing clones are a known gap in these copies; in checked studies unresolved V genes cover under half, and the rest lacks a known reason. V, J and clone size derive from that table, while D and trimming were established from the DNA sequence. The sample data list about 160,000 clones, and 80% of these were observed just once. More than 9.5% of the sample belongs to the ten largest clones.

Findings and caveats that apply to the study as a whole: The only immune exposure information available for the cohort was CMV serostatus. The presence/absence analyses assumed that sequencing depth was roughly uniform across donors, and that assumption may not be true. In the study, about 150 TCR beta chains were listed as associated with cytomegalovirus. A further reported finding was that TCR beta sequences accurately predicted the HLA-A and HLA-B alleles for most subjects in the first cohort. In a later analysis, HLA-associated TCR beta chains showed more clonal expansion and lower generation probabilities than non-associated chains that were equally common. In a later analysis, most CMV-associated TCR beta chains were found to appear HLA-restricted, with HLA associations seemingly driven largely by CMV exposure. Because counts were too low, seventeen rarely observed V segments, including chromosome 9 orphons, were left out of the earlier analysis of a few hundred of the donors. A cluster of highly shared sequence variants was judged likely to represent a technical artifact of the sequencing pipeline. Correlated functional status among segregating V segments might be attributable to linkage disequilibrium, but an unknown experimental factor could not be ruled out. A later genetic analysis associated a missense DCLRE1C variant with V-gene and J-gene trimming of TCR beta chains, and an independent cohort replicated the association. Compared with the approximately 600-donor mean, donors in an Asian-associated ancestry cluster had fewer N-insertions in productive TCRs, according to a later genetic analysis. In vitro tests confirmed that a few of the cytomegalovirus-associated TCR beta chains recognize cytomegalovirus antigens. Because some donors lacked HLA typing at each locus, the association tests relied only on the typed subset. Specific HLA alleles were associated with 15,000 to 20,000 TCR beta sequences at a false discovery rate of 0.05 in a later analysis. In a later analysis, several top co-occurrence clusters were reported to appear linked to parvovirus B19, influenza, CMV and Epstein-Barr virus. When HLA alleles, especially DR and DQ, strongly co-occurred, TCR associations were difficult to assign to individual alleles. Most TCR sequences were seen in very few donors, while some public TCRs were found in many individuals. In a later analysis, TCR association rates were found to vary across HLA loci, with the most associated TCRs seen for DRB1 alleles and the fewest for HLA-C alleles. According to the authors, the approach could potentially be generalized to other disease states and immunological phenotypes. The cohort was sequenced for TCR beta chains only, and without alpha or paired-chain data the features that could be detected were limited. In an earlier analysis of about 540 of the donors, most TCR beta V segments were observed in productive rearrangements about 87% or about 30% of the time, broadly matching IMGT annotations. Cytomegalovirus status was reported to be diagnosed by the classifier with high specificity and sensitivity in both the original and validation cohorts. Some IMGT-functional V segments, including TRBV6-2 and TRBV6-3, could not be distinguished by the 87-base-pair reads and were therefore excluded.

In total, roughly 670 healthy bone marrow donors made up the cohort. All cohort members were sampled while nominally healthy, although unrecorded immune exposures were likely present. The donor tested CMV seropositive, placing the donor among the approximately 290 seropositive members of the cohort. Each donor provided a peripheral blood sample, and peripheral blood mononuclear cells were used for TCR beta sequencing. The Qiagen DNeasy Blood Extraction Kit was used to extract genomic DNA from the blood cell samples. As concerns this clone: Its antigen is currently not known. No much larger clone is present one base from it, and per-base qualities are unavailable.

The receptor comes from a man aged 18 to 30 in good health and CMV-seropositive. Sequencing input: PBMCs. The chain uses TRBV25-1 and TRBJ2-2; too little of a D gene remains to name it. The nucleotide sequence is given as TGTGCCAGCAGTGAACAGAACACCGGGGAGCTGTTTTTT. The encoded protein is CASSEQNTGELFF.